These 13 T cell receptor beta chains were all obtained from the same sample, sequenced in a study of follicular helper T cells after annual influenza vaccination. Time point in this sample: 2014-2015 season, 7 days after vaccination. Some clones are missing from TCRdb's copy, which holds only in-frame ones; the method was immunoSEQ multiplex PCR. This sample has more than 6,500 clones; around four fifths occur once, and the top ten carry around 1.7%. The source material was CXCR5+ CD38- circulating T follicular helper cells from blood, sampled 7 days after influenza vaccination. Subset given: circulating Tfh, non-naive CD4+CXCR5+PD-1+ (ICOS+CD38+ or ICOS-CD38-). Every receptor here comes from an adult who received the influenza vaccine.

J is TRBJ2-5 and V is TRBV6-6, with D perhaps TRBD1 (5 bases). With 10 bases removed from V and 2 bases from J, the gap between germline ends came to 14 bases. The length of the CDR3 is 13 residues. The germline CDR1 and CDR2 sequences are MNHNY and SVGAGI (reference sequence). The CDR3 DNA is TGTGCCATCCGAGACAGTCTACAAGAGACCCAGTACTTC. It codes for CAIRDSLQETQYF.

The CDR3 bases are TGTGCCAGTACCATTATAAGCTCTGGAAACACCATATATTTT. Translated, it gives CASTIISSGNTIYF. The rearrangement uses TRBV19 and TRBJ1-3; D is unresolved. The CDR3 length is 14 residues. Germline values: CDR1 LNHDA, CDR2 SQIVND (reference sequence). V was shortened by 7 bases and J by 0 bases, with 10 bases between the two germline ends.

The chain is built from TRBV28 and TRBJ1-3, with D perhaps TRBD1 (6 bases). Germline V CDR1 and CDR2: MDHEN, SYDVKM. The CDR3 covers 15 residues. The ends were cut back, 3 bases at V and 4 bases at J, with 13 bases in the middle. The chain's CDR3 is CASSLSGGRGNTIYF. The CDR3 nucleotides read TGTGCCAGCAGTTTGAGTGGGGGGCGAGGAAACACCATATATTTT.

The gene calls are TRBV7-9 and TRBJ2-5; possible D gene TRBD1, 5 bases. Germline-derived CDR1 and CDR2 are SEHNR and FQNEAQ (reference sequence). CDR3 length: 15 residues. Between the trimmed V and J ends, which lost 2 bases and 0 bases, there was a span of 10 bases. CDR3 residues: CASSLRGQYQETQYF. The CDR3 region has the DNA TGTGCCAGCAGCTTAAGGGGTCAGTACCAAGAGACCCAGTACTTC.

A few counts support this clone. The chain has TRBV18 and TRBJ2-7; possibly TRBD1 for D (5 bases). Germline CDR1 KGHSH, CDR2 LQKENI. The V end was cut by 6 bases, the J end by 2 bases, with 8 bases between. The CDR3 contains 12 residues. DNA for the CDR3: TGTGCCAGCTCTAAGACAGCCTACGAGCAGTACTTC. Protein: CASSKTAYEQYF.

This chain joins TRBV2 and TRBJ1-1; D is ambiguous. V dropped 2 bases and J dropped 4 bases, with 11 bases sitting between them. The CDR3 is 14 residues long. CDR1 and CDR2 from the germline V gene are SNHLY and FYNNEI. As DNA, the CDR3 is TGTGCCAGCAGTGAAAACTGGGCTGTCACTGAAGCTTTCTTT. Translated, it gives CASSENWAVTEAFF.

The chain employs TRBV2 and TRBJ2-7; D call uncertain. CDR1 and CDR2 (germline): SNHLY, FYNNEI. The V and J ends lost 6 bases and 5 bases respectively, with 14 bases between them. The CDR3 covers 13 residues. CDR3 DNA: TGTGCCAGCAGCGCCCTATGGGGAAACGAGCAGTACTTC. The encoded protein is CASSALWGNEQYF.

J is TRBJ2-5 and V is TRBV6-5; no clear D gene. This CDR3 comprises 14 residues. The germline gives CDR1 MNHEY, CDR2 SVGAGI. Between the trimmed V and J ends, which lost 2 bases and 0 bases, there was a span of 7 bases. The CDR3 DNA sequence: TGTGCCAGCAGTTACAGTGGGGACCAAGAGACCCAGTACTTC. It specifies CASSYSGDQETQYF.

Written as DNA, the CDR3 is TGTGCCAGCAGCTTGGCGGCGTCTGAAAAACTGTTTTTT. As protein: CASSLAASEKLFF. The V and J genes are TRBV11-2 and TRBJ1-4; no definite D call. CDR1 is SGHAT and CDR2 is FQNNGV in the germline V gene. The CDR3 is 13 residues long. V lost 3 bases, J lost 7 bases, and 9 bases lay in between.

The rearrangement links TRBV2 to TRBJ1-5, with TRBD1 as a possible D gene (5 bases). The CDR3 runs to 15 residues. Germline V gene lookup returns CDR1 SNHLY and CDR2 FYNNEI. The V gene lost 3 bases and the J gene lost 4 bases, with 13 bases spanning the gap. CDR3 loop: CASSEGDGSNQPQHF. Written as DNA, the CDR3 is TGTGCCAGCAGTGAGGGGGACGGTTCGAATCAGCCCCAGCATTTT. The variable domain in full, completed from reference TRBV2 and TRBJ1-5, reads EPEVTQTPSHQVTQMGQEVILRCVPISNHLYFYWYRQILGQKVEFLVSFYNNEISEKSEIFDDQFSVERPDGSNFTLKIRSTKLEDSAMYFCASSEGDGSNQPQHFGDGTRLSIL.

The rearrangement joins TRBV5-4 to TRBJ2-7; 10 bases map to TRBD1. The CDR3 extends over 15 amino acids. The germline gives CDR1 SGHNT, CDR2 YYREEE (reference sequence). V shed 2 bases, J shed 5 bases, and the junction held 7 bases outside the gene matches. The CDR3 DNA reads TGTGCCAGCAGCTTAATGGGGACAGGGGTTGACGAGCAGTACTTC. Translated: CASSLMGTGVDEQYF.

The chain recombines TRBV5-1 with TRBJ2-5; D not resolved. The V end was cut by 0 bases, the J end by 5 bases, with 11 bases between. The CDR3 sequence is 14 residues long. The germline V gene has CDR1 SGHRS and CDR2 YFSETQ. The CDR3 DNA reads TGCGCCAGCAGCTTGGCCGCTGTTACCGAGACCCAGTACTTC. Residues: CASSLAAVTETQYF.

V is TRBV28 and J is TRBJ1-2, with D possibly matching TRBD1 (5 bases). The CDR3 length is 15 residues. The V end was cut by 2 bases, the J end by 1 base, with 11 bases between. Germline CDR1 reads MDHEN; CDR2 reads SYDVKM. The CDR3 coding sequence is TGTGCCAGCAGTTTAGGGACGGGGGGTAACTATGGCTACACCTTC. Protein: CASSLGTGGNYGYTF.